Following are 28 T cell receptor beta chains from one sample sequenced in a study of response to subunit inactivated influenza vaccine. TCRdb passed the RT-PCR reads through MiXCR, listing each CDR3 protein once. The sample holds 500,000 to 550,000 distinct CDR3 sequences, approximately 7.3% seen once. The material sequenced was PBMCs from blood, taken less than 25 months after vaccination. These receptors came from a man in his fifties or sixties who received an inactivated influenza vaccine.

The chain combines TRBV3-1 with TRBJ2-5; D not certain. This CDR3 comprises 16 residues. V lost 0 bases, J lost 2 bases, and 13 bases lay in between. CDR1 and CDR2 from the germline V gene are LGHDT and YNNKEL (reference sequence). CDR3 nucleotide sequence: TGTGCCAGCAGCCAAGAAGTGAGGTGGGAACAAGAGACCCAGTACTTC. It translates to CASSQEVRWEQETQYF.

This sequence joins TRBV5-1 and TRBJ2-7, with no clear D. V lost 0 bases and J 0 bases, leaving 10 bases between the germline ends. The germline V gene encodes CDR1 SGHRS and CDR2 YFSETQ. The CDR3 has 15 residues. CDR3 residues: CASSLEYRSSYEQYF. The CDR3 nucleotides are TGCGCCAGCAGCTTGGAATACAGATCCTCCTACGAGCAGTACTTC.

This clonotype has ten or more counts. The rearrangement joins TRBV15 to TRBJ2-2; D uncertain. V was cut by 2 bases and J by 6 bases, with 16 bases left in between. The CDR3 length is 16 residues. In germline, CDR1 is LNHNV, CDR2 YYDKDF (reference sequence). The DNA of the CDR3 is TGTGCCACCAGCAGAAACCTCGGCAGTGTCCCCGGGGAGCTGTTTTTT. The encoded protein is CATSRNLGSVPGELFF. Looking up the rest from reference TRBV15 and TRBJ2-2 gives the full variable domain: DAMVIQNPRYQVTQFGKPVTLSCSQTLNHNVMYWYQQKSSQAPKLLFHYYDKDFNNEADTPDNFQSRRPNTSFCFLDIRSPGLGDTAMYLCATSRNLGSVPGELFFGEGSRLTVL.

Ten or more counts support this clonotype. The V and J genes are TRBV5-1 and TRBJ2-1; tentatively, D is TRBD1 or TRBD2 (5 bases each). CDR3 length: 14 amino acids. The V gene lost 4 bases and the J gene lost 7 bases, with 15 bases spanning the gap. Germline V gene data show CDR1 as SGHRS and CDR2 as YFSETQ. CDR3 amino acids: CASSRGTMQNEQFF. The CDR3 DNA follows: TGCGCCAGCAGCCGAGGGACCATGCAGAATGAGCAGTTCTTC.

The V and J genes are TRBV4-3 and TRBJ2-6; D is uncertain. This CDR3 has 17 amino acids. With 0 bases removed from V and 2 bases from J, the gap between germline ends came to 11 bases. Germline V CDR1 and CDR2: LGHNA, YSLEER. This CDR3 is CASSQDATSAGANVLTF. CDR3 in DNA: TGCGCCAGCAGCCAAGATGCGACATCGGCTGGGGCCAACGTCCTGACTTTC.

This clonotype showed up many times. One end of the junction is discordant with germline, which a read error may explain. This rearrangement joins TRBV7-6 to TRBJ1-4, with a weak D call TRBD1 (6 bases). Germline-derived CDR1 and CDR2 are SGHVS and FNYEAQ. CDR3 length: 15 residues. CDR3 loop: CASSIAPGHKEKLFF. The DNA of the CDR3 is TGTGCCAGCAGCATAGCCCCGGGACATAAGGAAAAACTGTTTTTT.

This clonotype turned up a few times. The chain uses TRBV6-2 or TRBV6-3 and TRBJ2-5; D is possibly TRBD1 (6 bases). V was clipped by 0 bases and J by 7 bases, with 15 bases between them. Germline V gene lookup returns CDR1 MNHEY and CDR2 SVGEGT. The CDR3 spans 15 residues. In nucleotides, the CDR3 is TGTGCCAGCAGTTACTCCTCCAAGGGGGATGGGACCCAGTACTTC. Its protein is CASSYSSKGDGTQYF.

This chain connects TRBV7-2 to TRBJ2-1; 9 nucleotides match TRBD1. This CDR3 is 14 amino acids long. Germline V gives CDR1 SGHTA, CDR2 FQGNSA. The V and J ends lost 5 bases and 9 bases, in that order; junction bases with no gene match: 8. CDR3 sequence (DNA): TGTGCCAGCAGCCGGGACAGGGTCTGGACTGAGCAGTTCTTC. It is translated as CASSRDRVWTEQFF. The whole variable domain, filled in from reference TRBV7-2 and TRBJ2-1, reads GAGVSQSPSNKVTEKGKDVELRCDPISGHTALYWYRQSLGQGLEFLIYFQGNSAPDKSGLPSDRFSAERTGGSVSTLTIQRTQQEDSAVYLCASSRDRVWTEQFFGPGTRLTVL.

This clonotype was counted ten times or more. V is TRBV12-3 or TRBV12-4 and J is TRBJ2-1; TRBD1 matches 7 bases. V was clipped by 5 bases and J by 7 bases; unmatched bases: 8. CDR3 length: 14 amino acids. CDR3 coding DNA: TGTGCCAGCAGTCAGAGCGACAGGGATAATGAGCAGTTCTTC. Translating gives CASSQSDRDNEQFF.

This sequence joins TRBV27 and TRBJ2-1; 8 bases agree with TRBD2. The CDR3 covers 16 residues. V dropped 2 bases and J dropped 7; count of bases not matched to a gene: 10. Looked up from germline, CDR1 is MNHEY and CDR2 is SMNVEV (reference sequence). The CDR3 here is CASSLKRGSGNNEQFF. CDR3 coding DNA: TGTGCCAGCAGTTTAAAGCGGGGGTCAGGGAATAATGAGCAGTTCTTC.

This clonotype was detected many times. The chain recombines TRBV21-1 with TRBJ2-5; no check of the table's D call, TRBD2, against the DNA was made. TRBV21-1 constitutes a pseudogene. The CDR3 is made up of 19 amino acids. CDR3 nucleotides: TGTGCCAGCAGCGAATGCCCCAAAAGGGCTAGCGGGAGGATGGAGACCCAGTACTTC. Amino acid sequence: CASSECPKRASGRMETQYF.

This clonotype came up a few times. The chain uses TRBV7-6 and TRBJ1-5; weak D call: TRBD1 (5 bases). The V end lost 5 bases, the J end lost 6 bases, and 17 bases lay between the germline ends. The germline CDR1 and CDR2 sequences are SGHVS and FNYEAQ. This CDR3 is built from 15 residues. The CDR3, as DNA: TGTGCCAGCAGCCCAAGTATTGCAGGGAGTCAGCCCCAGCATTTT. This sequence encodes CASSPSIAGSQPQHF.

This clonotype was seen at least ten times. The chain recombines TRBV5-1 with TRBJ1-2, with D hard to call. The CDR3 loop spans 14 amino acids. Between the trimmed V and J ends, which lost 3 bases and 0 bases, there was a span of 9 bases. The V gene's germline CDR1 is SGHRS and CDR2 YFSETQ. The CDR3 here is CASSSGSTNYGYTF. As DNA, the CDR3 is TGCGCCAGCAGCTCAGGCAGCACTAACTATGGCTACACCTTC.

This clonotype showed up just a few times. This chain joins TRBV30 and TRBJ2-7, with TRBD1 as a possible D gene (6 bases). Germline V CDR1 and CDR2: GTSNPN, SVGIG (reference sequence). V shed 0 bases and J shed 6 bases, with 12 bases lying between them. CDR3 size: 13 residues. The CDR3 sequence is CAWSVRGNGEQYF. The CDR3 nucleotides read TGTGCCTGGAGTGTAAGGGGGAACGGCGAGCAGTACTTC.

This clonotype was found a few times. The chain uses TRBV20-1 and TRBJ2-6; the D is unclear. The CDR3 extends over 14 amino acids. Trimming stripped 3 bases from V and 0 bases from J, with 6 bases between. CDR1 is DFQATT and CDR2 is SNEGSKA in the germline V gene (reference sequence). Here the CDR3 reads CSASSTSGANVLTF. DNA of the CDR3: TGCAGTGCTAGTTCGACCTCTGGGGCCAACGTCCTGACTTTC.

CDR3 DNA: TGCGCCAGCAGCTTGGCGAGCAGTGCAGCCTACAATGAGCAGTTCTTC. Protein product: CASSLASSAAYNEQFF. The chain uses TRBV5-1 and TRBJ2-1; unclear D gene. CDR1 and CDR2 (germline): SGHRS, YFSETQ. This CDR3 has 16 amino acids. With 0 bases removed from V and 2 bases from J, the gap between germline ends came to 12 bases.

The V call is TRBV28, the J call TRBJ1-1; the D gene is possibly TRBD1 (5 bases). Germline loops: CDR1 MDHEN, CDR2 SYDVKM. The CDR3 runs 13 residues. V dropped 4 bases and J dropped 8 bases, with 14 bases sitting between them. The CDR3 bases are TGTGCCAGCAGTTGGGACGGGAGGGGAGAAGCTTTCTTT. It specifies CASSWDGRGEAFF.

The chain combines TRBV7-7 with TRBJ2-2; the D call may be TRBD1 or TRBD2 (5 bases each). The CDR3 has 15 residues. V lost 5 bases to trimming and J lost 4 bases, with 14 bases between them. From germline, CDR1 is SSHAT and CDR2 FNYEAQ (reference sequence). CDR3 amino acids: CASSTSGPGTGELFF. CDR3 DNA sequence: TGTGCCAGCAGCACATCGGGACCCGGCACCGGGGAGCTGTTTTTT.

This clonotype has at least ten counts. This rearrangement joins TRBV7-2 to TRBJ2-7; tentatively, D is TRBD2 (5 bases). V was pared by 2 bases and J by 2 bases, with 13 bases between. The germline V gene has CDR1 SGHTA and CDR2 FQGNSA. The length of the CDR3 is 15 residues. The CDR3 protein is CASSLMEVGTYEQYF. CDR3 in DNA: TGTGCCAGCAGCTTAATGGAGGTGGGGACCTACGAGCAGTACTTC.

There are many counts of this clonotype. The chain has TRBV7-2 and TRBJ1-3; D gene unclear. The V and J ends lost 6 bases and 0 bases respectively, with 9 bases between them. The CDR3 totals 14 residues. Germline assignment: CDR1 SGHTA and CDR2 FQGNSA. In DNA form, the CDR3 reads TGTGCCAGCAGTCGCCCGGGCTCTGGAAACACCATATATTTT. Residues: CASSRPGSGNTIYF.

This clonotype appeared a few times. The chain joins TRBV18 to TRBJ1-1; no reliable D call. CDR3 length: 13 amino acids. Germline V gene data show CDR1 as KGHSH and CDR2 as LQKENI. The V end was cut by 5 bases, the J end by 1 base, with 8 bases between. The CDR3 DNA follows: TGTGCCAGCTCATCCGACCCGAACACTGAAGCTTTCTTT. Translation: CASSSDPNTEAFF.

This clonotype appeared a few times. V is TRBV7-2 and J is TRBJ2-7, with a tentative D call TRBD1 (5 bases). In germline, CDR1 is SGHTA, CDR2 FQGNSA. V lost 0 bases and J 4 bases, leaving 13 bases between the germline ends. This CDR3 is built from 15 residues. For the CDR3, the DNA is TGTGCCAGCAGCTTAGCGTTTGGGGCAGGGTACGAGCAGTACTTC. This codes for CASSLAFGAGYEQYF.

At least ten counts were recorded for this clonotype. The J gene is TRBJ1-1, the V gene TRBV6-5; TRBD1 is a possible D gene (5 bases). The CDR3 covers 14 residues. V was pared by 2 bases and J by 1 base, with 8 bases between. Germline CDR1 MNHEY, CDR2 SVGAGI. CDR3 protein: CASSYQGGNTEAFF. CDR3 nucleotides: TGTGCCAGCAGTTACCAGGGAGGGAACACTGAAGCTTTCTTT.

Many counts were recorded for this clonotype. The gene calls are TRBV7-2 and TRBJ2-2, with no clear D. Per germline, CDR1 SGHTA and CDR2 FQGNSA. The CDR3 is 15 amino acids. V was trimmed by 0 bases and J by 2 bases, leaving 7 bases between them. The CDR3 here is CASSLAGLNTGELFF. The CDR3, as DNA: TGTGCCAGCAGCTTAGCAGGGTTAAACACCGGGGAGCTGTTTTTT.

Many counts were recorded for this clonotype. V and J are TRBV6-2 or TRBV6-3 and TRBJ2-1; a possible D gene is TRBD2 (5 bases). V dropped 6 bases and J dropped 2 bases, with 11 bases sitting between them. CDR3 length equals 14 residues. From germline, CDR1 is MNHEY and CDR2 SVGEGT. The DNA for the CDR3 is TGTGCCAGCAGAGGCCCCGGGGCCTACAATGAGCAGTTCTTC. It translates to CASRGPGAYNEQFF.

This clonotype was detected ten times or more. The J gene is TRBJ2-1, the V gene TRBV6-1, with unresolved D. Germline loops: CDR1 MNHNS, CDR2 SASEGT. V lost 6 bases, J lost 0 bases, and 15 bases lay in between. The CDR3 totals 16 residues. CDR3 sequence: CASRPNAWSSYNEQFF. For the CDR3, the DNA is TGTGCCAGCAGACCTAATGCTTGGAGCTCCTACAATGAGCAGTTCTTC.

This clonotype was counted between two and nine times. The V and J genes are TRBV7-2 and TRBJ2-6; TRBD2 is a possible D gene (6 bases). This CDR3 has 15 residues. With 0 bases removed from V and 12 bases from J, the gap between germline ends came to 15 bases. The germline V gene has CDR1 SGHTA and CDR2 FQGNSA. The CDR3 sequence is CASSLAAGLSPVLTF. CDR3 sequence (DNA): TGTGCCAGCAGCTTAGCAGCGGGCCTTTCACCCGTCCTGACTTTC.

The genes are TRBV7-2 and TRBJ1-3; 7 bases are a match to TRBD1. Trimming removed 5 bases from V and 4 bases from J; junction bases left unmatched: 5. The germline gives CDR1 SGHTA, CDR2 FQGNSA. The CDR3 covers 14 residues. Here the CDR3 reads CASSRQGEGNTIYF. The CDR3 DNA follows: TGTGCCAGCAGCAGACAGGGTGAAGGAAACACCATATATTTT.